The T cell receptor beta chain described here comes from a study of blood T cell repertoires in COVID-19. CDR3 length: 12 residues. V was pared by 2 bases and J by 5 bases, with 6 bases between. CDR1 is SNHLY and CDR2 is FYNNEI in the germline V gene. Assay: immunoSEQ multiplex PCR; the TCRdb copy retains only in-frame clones and omits some. The profile covers around 40,000 clones, with roughly 81% appearing a single time and around 13% taken by the ten largest. The chain recombines TRBV2 with TRBJ1-2; D gene uncertain. The clonotype was recovered from a human donor in a cohort sampled during active COVID-19. The sequenced sample consisted of peripheral blood. CDR3 nucleotide sequence: TGTGCCAGCAGTGAAATCCTTTATGGCTACACCTTC. Translating it yields CASSEILYGYTF.